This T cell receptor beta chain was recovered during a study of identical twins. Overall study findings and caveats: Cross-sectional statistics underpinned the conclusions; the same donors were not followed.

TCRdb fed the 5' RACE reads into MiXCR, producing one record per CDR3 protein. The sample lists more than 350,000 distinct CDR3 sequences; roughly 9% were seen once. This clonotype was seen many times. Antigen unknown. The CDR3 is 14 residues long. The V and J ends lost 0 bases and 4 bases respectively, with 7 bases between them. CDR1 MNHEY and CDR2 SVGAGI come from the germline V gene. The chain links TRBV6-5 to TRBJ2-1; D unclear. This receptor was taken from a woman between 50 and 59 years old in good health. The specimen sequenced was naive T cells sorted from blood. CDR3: CASSYSAPYNEQFF. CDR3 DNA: TGTGCCAGCAGTTACTCGGCCCCGTACAATGAGCAGTTCTTC.